This record concerns one TCR beta chain sequence. The antigen remains undetermined. A J-beta primer mix and a sample-barcoded 5' primer were used in a second PCR of about 7 to 12 cycles. Every molecule of cDNA carried a tag from a template-switch adaptor with 12 random nucleotides. TCRdb called the 5' RACE reads again in MiXCR, with one record for every CDR3 protein. The table records roughly 1,500,000 distinct CDR3 sequences, about 35% of them present only once. These data come from a study of blood T cells in healthy people across ages. Study results and limitations: It was the long-lived donors that had more naive CD4+ cells and higher diversity than aged donors. Measured against age, TCR beta diversity per million T cells decreased in a roughly linear manner.

CDR1 and CDR2 (germline): SGHTA, FQGNSA. Deletions cut 0 bases from V and 5 bases from J, with 14 bases between. The CDR3 totals 16 residues. The chain carries TRBV7-2 and TRBJ2-1; no definite D call. The sequencing sample was made of blood. The sequence derives from a woman aged 25 to 45 in good health. The CDR3 spells CASSLATPGVNNEQFF. DNA of the CDR3: TGTGCCAGCAGCTTAGCCACCCCCGGTGTAAACAATGAGCAGTTCTTC.